Listed below are T cell receptor beta chains from one sample, sequenced in a study of technical replicates of blood from a handful of donors. Using immunoSEQ multiplex PCR, the repertoire was profiled, and TCRdb retains in-frame clones only, with some absent. The table includes under 85,000 clones, 75% to 95% detected once. The sequenced material came from T cells isolated from PBMCs. The receptors shown here come from a human donor in good health. Some clones in this sample may be carry-over from other donors' samples. The CDR3 runs from the conserved cysteine through the conserved F or W. Each record gives: V gene, D gene, clone size, J gene, CDR3 DNA, CDR3 protein. The D gene is left open where the match is weak. Size is omitted from some rows. Given values are once, few, many or a class for expanded clones.

V: TRBV6-5
D: -
size: -
J: TRBJ2-1
DNA: TGTGCCAGCAGGGACTTTCACAATGAGCAGTTCTTC
CDR3: CASRDFHNEQFF

V: TRBV10-2
D: TRBD1
size: -
J: TRBJ1-2
DNA: TGCGCCAGCAGTGAGTCGACAGGGGTCAGCTATGGCTACACCTTC
CDR3: CASSESTGVSYGYTF

V: TRBV27
D: TRBD1
size: -
J: TRBJ1-4
DNA: TGTGCCAGCAGTCTATTGGAGAGGACAGGGGCGCCTGGAAAACTGTTTTTT
CDR3: CASSLLERTGAPGKLFF

V: TRBV2
D: TRBD1
size: -
J: TRBJ1-2
DNA: TGTGCCAGGACAGGGCATGGCTACACCTTC
CDR3: CARTGHGYTF

V: TRBV10-3
D: -
size: once
J: TRBJ2-5
DNA: TGTGCCATCAGTAGCTTGGGAGACGAAGAGACCCAGTACTTC
CDR3: CAISSLGDEETQYF

V: TRBV4-1
D: TRBD1
size: once
J: TRBJ1-5
DNA: TGCGCCAGCAGCCAAGAGTGGGGACAGGGGGTACAGCCCCAGCATTTT
CDR3: CASSQEWGQGVQPQHF

V: TRBV28
D: -
size: -
J: TRBJ1-3
DNA: TGTGCCAGCAGTTTATCCTTCTCCTCTGGAAACACCATATATTTT
CDR3: CASSLSFSSGNTIYF

V: TRBV5-6
D: TRBD2
size: -
J: TRBJ2-1
DNA: TGTGCCAGCAGCTCGATTAGCGGGAGCTCCTACAATGAGCAGTTCTTC
CDR3: CASSSISGSSYNEQFF

V: TRBV19
D: TRBD1
size: -
J: TRBJ1-1
DNA: TGTGCCAGTAGTTCCAGGACAGGGCTCACTGAAGCTTTCTTT
CDR3: CASSSRTGLTEAFF

V: TRBV29-1
D: TRBD2
size: -
J: TRBJ2-2
DNA: TGCAGCGTTCCTGGGGGCGGGAGGGCCCAGGGCGGGGAGCTGTTTTTT
CDR3: CSVPGGGRAQGGELFF

V: TRBV7-8
D: -
size: -
J: TRBJ1-5
DNA: TGTGCCAGCAGCTTAGAATCAGGCTCCAATCAGCCCCAGCATTTT
CDR3: CASSLESGSNQPQHF

V: TRBV7-2
D: TRBD1
size: -
J: TRBJ1-5
DNA: TGTGCCAGCAGCTTGGGACAGGGGGTCGATCAGCCCCAGCATTTT
CDR3: CASSLGQGVDQPQHF

V: TRBV27
D: TRBD2
size: -
J: TRBJ2-1
DNA: TGTGCCAGCAGTATACCAGCGGGAGGGCCGGACCGAGAGCAGTTCTTC
CDR3: CASSIPAGGPDREQFF

V: TRBV30
D: TRBD1
size: -
J: TRBJ1-6
DNA: TGTGCCTGCGGACAGGGGAATTCACCCCTCCACTTT
CDR3: CACGQGNSPLHF

V: TRBV28
D: -
size: -
J: TRBJ2-5
DNA: TGTGCCAGTAACTCCCCGGGACATATCCCCGAGACCCAGTACTTC
CDR3: CASNSPGHIPETQYF

V: TRBV5-6
D: -
size: few
J: TRBJ1-2
DNA: TGTGCCAGCAGCTTGGGCGGAGCTTATGGCTACACCTTC
CDR3: CASSLGGAYGYTF

V: TRBV5-3
D: -
size: -
J: TRBJ1-1
DNA: TGTGCCAGAAGCTTGGATCCCTTGAACACTGAAGCTTTCTTT
CDR3: CARSLDPLNTEAFF

V: TRBV11-2
D: TRBD1
size: -
J: TRBJ2-5
DNA: TGTGCCAGCAGCTTAGGGACAGGGCGGGAGACCCAGTACTTC
CDR3: CASSLGTGRETQYF

V: TRBV19
D: TRBD1
size: once
J: TRBJ2-5
DNA: TGTGCCAGTAGTACGGACAGGGGACAAGAGACCCAGTACTTC
CDR3: CASSTDRGQETQYF

V: TRBV7-8
D: -
size: -
J: TRBJ2-1
DNA: TGTGCCAGCAGCTTAGGTAAGGAGGGTGAGCAGTTCTTC
CDR3: CASSLGKEGEQFF

V: TRBV2
D: TRBD2
size: -
J: TRBJ2-1
DNA: TGTGCCAGCAACGAACTAGCGGGAGTCAATGAGCAGTTCTTC
CDR3: CASNELAGVNEQFF

V: TRBV4-1
D: -
size: -
J: TRBJ2-5
DNA: TGCGCCAGCAGCCTGCTGGACAGACTCGAGACCCAGTACTTC
CDR3: CASSLLDRLETQYF

V: TRBV9
D: TRBD2
size: -
J: TRBJ2-3
DNA: TGTGCCAGCAGCCCCGGGACTAGCGCGCAGTATTTT
CDR3: CASSPGTSAQYF

V: TRBV6-5
D: -
size: -
J: TRBJ1-1
DNA: TGTGCCAGCAGTCTAACAGGAGTTAACACTGAAGCTTTCTTT
CDR3: CASSLTGVNTEAFF

V: TRBV7-6
D: TRBD2
size: once
J: TRBJ2-3
DNA: TGTGCCAGCGCCCCGGGGGGGAGCACAGATACGCAGTATTTT
CDR3: CASAPGGSTDTQYF

V: TRBV5-4
D: TRBD2
size: -
J: TRBJ2-5
DNA: TGTGCCAGCAGCCGAACCTCCGGCGGGAGTTATGAGACCCAGTACTTC
CDR3: CASSRTSGGSYETQYF

V: TRBV19
D: -
size: -
J: TRBJ1-5
DNA: TGTGCCAGTAGTACACAGGGACAAAGTGTGCCCCAGCATTTT
CDR3: CASSTQGQSVPQHF

V: TRBV28
D: -
size: once
J: TRBJ1-1
DNA: TGTGCCAGCAGGTCTTCCGAGGCGAACACTGAAGCTTTCTTT
CDR3: CASRSSEANTEAFF

V: TRBV6-5
D: -
size: -
J: TRBJ2-5
DNA: TGTGCCAGCAGTTGGGGGTTGGAGGGAGAGACCCAGTACTTC
CDR3: CASSWGLEGETQYF

V: TRBV19
D: TRBD1
size: once
J: TRBJ2-2
DNA: TGTGCCAGTAGACCTCAGGGGGTGGCCGGGGAGCTGTTTTTT
CDR3: CASRPQGVAGELFF

V: TRBV7-3
D: -
size: -
J: TRBJ1-1
DNA: TGTGCCAGCAGCCGCTTGGGGGGGGAAGCTTTCTTT
CDR3: CASSRLGGEAFF

V: TRBV18
D: TRBD1
size: once
J: TRBJ1-6
DNA: TGTGCCAGCTCACGGGGACCGGGACAGGGTACTTCACCCCTCCACTTT
CDR3: CASSRGPGQGTSPLHF

V: TRBV14
D: TRBD2
size: -
J: TRBJ2-3
DNA: TGTGCCAGCAGCCAAGGACTAGCGGGCCGGACAGATACGCAGTATTTT
CDR3: CASSQGLAGRTDTQYF

V: TRBV11-2
D: -
size: -
J: TRBJ2-6
DNA: TGTGCCAGCAGCTTAGGGGCAGGGACTGGGGCCAACGTCCTGACTTTC
CDR3: CASSLGAGTGANVLTF

V: TRBV5-4
D: -
size: -
J: TRBJ1-4
DNA: TGTGCCAGCAGCTTCTCGGCAGGAAAGGCAACTAATGAAAAACTGTTTTTT
CDR3: CASSFSAGKATNEKLFF

V: TRBV5-6
D: -
size: -
J: TRBJ1-4
DNA: TGTGCCAGCAGCTTGGGGGCGCAGGGGGAAAAACTGTTTTTT
CDR3: CASSLGAQGEKLFF

V: TRBV30
D: -
size: -
J: TRBJ1-2
DNA: TGTGCCTGGATAGGGGGAGGCTACACCTTC
CDR3: CAWIGGGYTF

V: TRBV25-1
D: TRBD1
size: -
J: TRBJ1-1
DNA: TGTGCCAGCAGTGAAAGGACAGGGGGTTACACTGAAGCTTTCTTT
CDR3: CASSERTGGYTEAFF

V: TRBV6-1
D: TRBD1
size: once
J: TRBJ1-5
DNA: TGTGCCAGCAGTGAAGGACTACCTACAGGGGCCAGACAGCCCCAGCATTTT
CDR3: CASSEGLPTGARQPQHF

V: TRBV28
D: -
size: -
J: TRBJ1-2
DNA: TGTGCCAGCAGTCCACGGGGGACGTCTGACTATGGCTACACCTTC
CDR3: CASSPRGTSDYGYTF

V: TRBV18
D: -
size: -
J: TRBJ2-1
DNA: TGTGCCAGCTCACCCCTTATCAATGAGCAGTTCTTC
CDR3: CASSPLINEQFF

V: TRBV9
D: -
size: -
J: TRBJ1-4
DNA: TGTGCCAGCAGCGTAGTAAGTGGTCGAGAGGAAAAACTGTTTTTT
CDR3: CASSVVSGREEKLFF

V: TRBV5-6
D: TRBD1
size: -
J: TRBJ2-2
DNA: TGTGCCAGCAGCTTCGACCCGGGACAGGGGTACGGGGAGCTGTTTTTT
CDR3: CASSFDPGQGYGELFF

V: TRBV7-8
D: TRBD2
size: -
J: TRBJ2-3
DNA: TGTGCCAGCAGCTTTCTAGCGGGGGGTCTCACAGATACGCAGTATTTT
CDR3: CASSFLAGGLTDTQYF

V: TRBV6-6
D: -
size: -
J: TRBJ1-5
DNA: TGTGCCAGCAGTTACTCGGGTGCGGAGGGCCAGCCCCAGCATTTT
CDR3: CASSYSGAEGQPQHF